This TCR beta chain was retrieved from a study of T cells after posttransplantation cyclophosphamide. Study conclusions and caveats: Tissue-infiltrating T cells from skin or gut overlapped little with blood T cells.

The germline gives CDR1 SGHNT, CDR2 YYREEE (reference sequence). Trimming removed 2 bases from V and 2 bases from J, with 9 bases in between. There are 14 residues in the CDR3. Note on this clone: The antigen is not known.

Using immunoSEQ multiplex PCR, the repertoire was profiled, and TCRdb retains in-frame clones only, with some absent. Among about 16,000 clones listed, around 94% were seen once. Cells defined as naive were viable CD3+CD4+ or CD3+CD8+ and CCR7+CD45RA+CD45RO-CD95-CD27+CD28+. The sample comprised naive CD4+ T cells sorted from blood. The sequence was obtained from a woman between 50 and 59 years old in good health and a related stem cell transplant donor. The chain carries TRBV5-4 and TRBJ2-3; D gene unclear. The CDR3 DNA reads as TGTGCCAGCAGCTTAGAAGCCCCCACAGATACGCAGTATTTT. It codes for CASSLEAPTDTQYF.